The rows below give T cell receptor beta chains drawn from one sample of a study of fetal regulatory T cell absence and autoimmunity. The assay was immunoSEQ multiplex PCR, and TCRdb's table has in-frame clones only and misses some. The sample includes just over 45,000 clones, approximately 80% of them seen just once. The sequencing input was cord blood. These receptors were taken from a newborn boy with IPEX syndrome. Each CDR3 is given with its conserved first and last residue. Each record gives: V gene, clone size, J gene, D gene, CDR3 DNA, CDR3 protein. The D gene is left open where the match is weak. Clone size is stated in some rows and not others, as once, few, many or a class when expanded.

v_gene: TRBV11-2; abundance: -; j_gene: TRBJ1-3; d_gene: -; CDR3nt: TGTGCCAGCAGCCTCACAGCCGGAAACACCATATATTTT; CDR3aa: CASSLTAGNTIYF
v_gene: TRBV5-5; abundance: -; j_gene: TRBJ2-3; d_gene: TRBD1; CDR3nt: TGTGCCAGCAACCTCAGGGGGCGCCGCACAGATACGCAGTATTTT; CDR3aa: CASNLRGRRTDTQYF
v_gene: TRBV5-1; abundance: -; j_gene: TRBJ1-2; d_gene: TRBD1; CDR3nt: TGCGCCAGCAGCTTGGCACAGGGGGCGTCAGGCTACACCTTC; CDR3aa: CASSLAQGASGYTF
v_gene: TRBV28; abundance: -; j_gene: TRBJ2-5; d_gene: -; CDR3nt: TGTGCCAGCAGTTGGCACCTAAATCCGGGGACCCAGTACTTC; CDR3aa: CASSWHLNPGTQYF
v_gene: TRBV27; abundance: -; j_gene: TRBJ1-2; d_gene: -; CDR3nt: TGTGCCAGCAGCGGGACACAGAACTATGGCTACACCTTC; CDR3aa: CASSGTQNYGYTF
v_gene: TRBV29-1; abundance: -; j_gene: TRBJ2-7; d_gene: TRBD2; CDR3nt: TGCAGCGTTGGTAAGCGGGGGAGAACCTACGAGCAGTACTTC; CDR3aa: CSVGKRGRTYEQYF
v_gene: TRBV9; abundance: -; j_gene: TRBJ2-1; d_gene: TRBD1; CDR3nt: TGTGCCAGCAGCGTCCTCACAGGGGGCAATGAGCAGTTCTTC; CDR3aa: CASSVLTGGNEQFF
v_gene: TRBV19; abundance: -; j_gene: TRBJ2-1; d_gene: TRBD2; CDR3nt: TGTGCCAGTAGTATCCCCTCTCTAGCGGGGCTAAATGAGAATGAGCAGTTCTTC; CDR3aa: CASSIPSLAGLNENEQFF
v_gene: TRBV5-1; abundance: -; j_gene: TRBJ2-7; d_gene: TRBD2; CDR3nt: TGCGCCAGCAGCCAGAGCGGGAGGGCCTTCTACGAGCAGTACTTC; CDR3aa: CASSQSGRAFYEQYF
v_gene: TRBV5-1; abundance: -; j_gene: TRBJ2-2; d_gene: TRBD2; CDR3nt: TGCGCCAGCAGCTTGCAGACTAGCGGGGGGCCAGGGGAGCTGTTTTTT; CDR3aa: CASSLQTSGGPGELFF
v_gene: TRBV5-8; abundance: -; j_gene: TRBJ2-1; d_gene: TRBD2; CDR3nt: TGTGCCAGCAGCTTGCGACTAGCGGGACACCTCTCCTACAATGAGCAGTTCTTC; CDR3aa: CASSLRLAGHLSYNEQFF
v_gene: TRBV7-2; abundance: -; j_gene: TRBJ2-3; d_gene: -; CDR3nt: TGTGCCAGCAGCTTAGACAGGGCCACAGATACGCAGTATTTT; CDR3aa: CASSLDRATDTQYF
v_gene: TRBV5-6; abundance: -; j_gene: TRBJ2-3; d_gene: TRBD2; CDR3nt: TGTGCCAGCAGCTCTGAGCGGGGGGGCAATAGAGATACGCAGTATTTT; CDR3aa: CASSSERGGNRDTQYF
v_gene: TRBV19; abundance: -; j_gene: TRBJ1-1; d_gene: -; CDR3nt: TGTGCCAGTAGTATTGGGGGGCAGAACACTGAAGCTTTCTTT; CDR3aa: CASSIGGQNTEAFF
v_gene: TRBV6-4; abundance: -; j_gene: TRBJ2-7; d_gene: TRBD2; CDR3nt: TGTGCCAGCAGTGGGACTAGCGGCTACGAGCAGTACTTC; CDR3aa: CASSGTSGYEQYF
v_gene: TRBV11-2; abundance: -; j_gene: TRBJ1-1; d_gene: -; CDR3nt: TGTGCCAGCAGCTTAGAGGGAGGCGGGACTGAAGCTTTCTTT; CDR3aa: CASSLEGGGTEAFF
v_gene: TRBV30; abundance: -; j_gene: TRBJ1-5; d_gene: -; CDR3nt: TGTGCCTGGAGCGTCCGGCGGTATAGCAATCAGCCCCAGCATTTT; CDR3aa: CAWSVRRYSNQPQHF
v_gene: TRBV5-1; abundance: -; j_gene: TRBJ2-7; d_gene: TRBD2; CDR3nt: TGCGCCAGCAGGCGAGGGACTAGCGGGAACTACGAGCAGTACTTC; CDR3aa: CASRRGTSGNYEQYF
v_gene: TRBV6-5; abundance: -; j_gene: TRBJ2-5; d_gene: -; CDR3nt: TGTGCCAGCAGTTACGGGCAGGCAGGAGAGACCCAGTACTTC; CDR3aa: CASSYGQAGETQYF
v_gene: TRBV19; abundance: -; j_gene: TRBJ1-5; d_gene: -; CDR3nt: TGTGCCAGTAGTATAGTTGGACATTCTTTAGGGAATCAGCCCCAGCATTTT; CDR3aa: CASSIVGHSLGNQPQHF
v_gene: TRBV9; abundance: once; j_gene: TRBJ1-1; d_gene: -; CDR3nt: TGTGCCAGCAGCGTAGCACAGGGTGGCACTGAAGCTTTCTTT; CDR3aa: CASSVAQGGTEAFF
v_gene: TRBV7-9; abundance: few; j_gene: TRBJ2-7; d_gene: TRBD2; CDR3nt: TGTGCCAGCACCCTACCCGGTTCCGCGGGGGGGCCCTACGAGCAGTACTTC; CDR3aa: CASTLPGSAGGPYEQYF
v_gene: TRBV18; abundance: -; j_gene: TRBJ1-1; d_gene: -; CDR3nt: TGTGCCAGCTCACCGGGGACAGAAGCTTTCTTT; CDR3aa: CASSPGTEAFF
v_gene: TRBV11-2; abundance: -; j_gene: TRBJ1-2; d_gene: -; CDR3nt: TGTGCCAGCAGCTTAGATCTTACCAACTATGGCTACACCTTC; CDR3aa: CASSLDLTNYGYTF
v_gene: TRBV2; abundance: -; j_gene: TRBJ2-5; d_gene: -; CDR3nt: TGTGCCAGCAGTGATAGGGGTCAAGAGACCCAGTACTTC; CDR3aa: CASSDRGQETQYF
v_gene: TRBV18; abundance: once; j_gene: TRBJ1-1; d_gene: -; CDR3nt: TGTGCCAGCTCACCGAAAAACACTGAAGCTTTCTTT; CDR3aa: CASSPKNTEAFF
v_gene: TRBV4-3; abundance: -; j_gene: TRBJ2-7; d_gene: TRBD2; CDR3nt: TGCGCCAGCAGCCAAGTTACGGTAGCGGGGGGGAACGAGCAGTACTTC; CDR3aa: CASSQVTVAGGNEQYF
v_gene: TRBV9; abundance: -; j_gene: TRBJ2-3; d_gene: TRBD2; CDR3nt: TGTGCCAGCAGCGTAGCGGGAGGTAGCACAGATACGCAGTATTTT; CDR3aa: CASSVAGGSTDTQYF
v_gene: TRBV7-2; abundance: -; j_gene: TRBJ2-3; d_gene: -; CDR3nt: TGTGCCAGCAGCTCCCACCGGGGCACAGATACGCAGTATTTT; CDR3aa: CASSSHRGTDTQYF
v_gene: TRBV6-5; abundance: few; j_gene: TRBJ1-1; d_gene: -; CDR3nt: TGTGCCAGCAGTTACAGGGGTAACACTGAAGCTTTCTTT; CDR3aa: CASSYRGNTEAFF
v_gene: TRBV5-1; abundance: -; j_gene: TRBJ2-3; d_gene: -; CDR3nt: TGCGCCAGCAGCTTGTATGATAGAAGTACGCAGTATTTT; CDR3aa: CASSLYDRSTQYF
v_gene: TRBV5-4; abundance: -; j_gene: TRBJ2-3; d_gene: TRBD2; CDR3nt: TGTGCCAGCAGCTTGGGGGGCGGGAGGGCCTTCACAGATACGCAGTATTTT; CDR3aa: CASSLGGGRAFTDTQYF
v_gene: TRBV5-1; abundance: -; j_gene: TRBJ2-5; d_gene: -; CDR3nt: TGCGCCACCCGTGGGACATGGACGGCCCAAGAGACCCAGTACTTC; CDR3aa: CATRGTWTAQETQYF
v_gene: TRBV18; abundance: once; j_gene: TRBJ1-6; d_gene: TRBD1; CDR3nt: TGTGCCAGCTCCCTAAGCAGGGGGAATAATTCACCCCTCCACTTT; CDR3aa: CASSLSRGNNSPLHF
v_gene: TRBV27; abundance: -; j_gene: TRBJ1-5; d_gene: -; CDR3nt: TGTGCCAGCAGTCCAAGTGGCGGACAGCCCCAGCATTTT; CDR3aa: CASSPSGGQPQHF
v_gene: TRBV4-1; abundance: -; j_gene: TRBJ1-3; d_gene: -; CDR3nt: TGCGCCAGCAGCCGTTTAGGGGGAAACACCATATATTTT; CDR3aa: CASSRLGGNTIYF
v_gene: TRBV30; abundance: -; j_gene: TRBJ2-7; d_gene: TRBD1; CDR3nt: TGTGCCTGGAGTGTATTGGGACAGGGCGACGAGCAGTACTTC; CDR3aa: CAWSVLGQGDEQYF
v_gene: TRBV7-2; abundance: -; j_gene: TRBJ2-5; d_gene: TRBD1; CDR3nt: TGTGCCAGCAGCTTCGACAGGGAAGAGACCCAGTACTTC; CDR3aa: CASSFDREETQYF
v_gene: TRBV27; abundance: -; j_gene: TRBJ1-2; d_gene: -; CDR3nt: TGTGCCAGCAGTTTATCCCCCGGGAACTATGGCTACACCTTC; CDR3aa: CASSLSPGNYGYTF
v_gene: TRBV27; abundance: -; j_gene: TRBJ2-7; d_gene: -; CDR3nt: TGTGCCAGCAGTGCGGGACAGAGGCCCTACGAGCAGTACTTC; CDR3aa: CASSAGQRPYEQYF
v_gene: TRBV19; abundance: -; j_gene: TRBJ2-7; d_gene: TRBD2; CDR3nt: TGTGCCAGTAGTATAGGCCTAGCGGGACCCTACGAGCAGTACTTC; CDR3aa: CASSIGLAGPYEQYF
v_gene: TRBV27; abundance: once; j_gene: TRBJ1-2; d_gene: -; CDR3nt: TGTGCCAGCAGTTTGTCGGGGAACTATGGCTACACCTTC; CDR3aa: CASSLSGNYGYTF
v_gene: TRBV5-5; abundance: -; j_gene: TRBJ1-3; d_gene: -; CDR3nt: TGTGCCAGCAGCCCCACCGGGGGGAGTGGAAACACCATATATTTT; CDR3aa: CASSPTGGSGNTIYF
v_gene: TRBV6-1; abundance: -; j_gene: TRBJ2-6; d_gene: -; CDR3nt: TGTGCCAGCAGTACAGGAACTGGGGCCAACGTCCTGACTTTC; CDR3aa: CASSTGTGANVLTF
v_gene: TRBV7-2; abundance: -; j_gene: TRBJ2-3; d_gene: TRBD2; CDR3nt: TGTGCCAGCAGCTTTCCTAGGGGCGGGAGAGGAGGCACAGATACGCAGTATTTT; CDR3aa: CASSFPRGGRGGTDTQYF
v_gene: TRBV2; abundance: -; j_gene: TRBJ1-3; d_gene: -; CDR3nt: TGTGCCAGCGCTAACAGGGCTGGAAACACCATATATTTT; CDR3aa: CASANRAGNTIYF
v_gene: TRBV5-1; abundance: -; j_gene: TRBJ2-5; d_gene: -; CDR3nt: TGCGCCAGCAGCTCACCCGAGGGCCAAGAGACCCAGTACTTC; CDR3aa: CASSSPEGQETQYF
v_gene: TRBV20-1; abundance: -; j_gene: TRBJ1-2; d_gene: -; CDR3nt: TGCAGTGCTAGAGATCTCGGGAAGGTCTTC; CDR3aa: CSARDLGKVF
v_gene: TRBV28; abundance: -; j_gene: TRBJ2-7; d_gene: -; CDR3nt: TGTGCCAGCAGTTGGGACTCCTACGAGCAGTACTTC; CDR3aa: CASSWDSYEQYF
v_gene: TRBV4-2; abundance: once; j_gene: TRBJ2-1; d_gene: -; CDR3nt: TGTGCCAGCAGCCAACTTTCCTTCGCCTACAATGAGCAGTTCTTC; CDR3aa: CASSQLSFAYNEQFF